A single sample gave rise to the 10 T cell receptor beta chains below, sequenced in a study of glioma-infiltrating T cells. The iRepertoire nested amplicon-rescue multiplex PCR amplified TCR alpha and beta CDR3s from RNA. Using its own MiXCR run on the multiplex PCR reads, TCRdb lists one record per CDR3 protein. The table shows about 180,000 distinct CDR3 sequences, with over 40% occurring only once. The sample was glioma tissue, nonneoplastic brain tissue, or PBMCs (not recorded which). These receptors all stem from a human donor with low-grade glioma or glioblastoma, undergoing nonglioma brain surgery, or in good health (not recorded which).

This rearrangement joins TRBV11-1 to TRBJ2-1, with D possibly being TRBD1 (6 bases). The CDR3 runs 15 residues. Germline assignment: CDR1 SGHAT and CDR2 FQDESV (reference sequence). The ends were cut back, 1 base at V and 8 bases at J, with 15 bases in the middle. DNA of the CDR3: TGTGCCAGCAGCTTAGTCAGGGGTAGGTTGGATGAGCAGTTCTTC. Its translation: CASSLVRGRLDEQFF.

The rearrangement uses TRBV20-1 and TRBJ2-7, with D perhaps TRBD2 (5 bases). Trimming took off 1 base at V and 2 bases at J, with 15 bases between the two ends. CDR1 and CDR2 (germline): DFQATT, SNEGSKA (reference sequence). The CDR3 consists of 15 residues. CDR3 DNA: TGCAGTGCTAGAGCCGGGAAAAGGAAAACCTACGAGCAGTACTTC. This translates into CSARAGKRKTYEQYF.

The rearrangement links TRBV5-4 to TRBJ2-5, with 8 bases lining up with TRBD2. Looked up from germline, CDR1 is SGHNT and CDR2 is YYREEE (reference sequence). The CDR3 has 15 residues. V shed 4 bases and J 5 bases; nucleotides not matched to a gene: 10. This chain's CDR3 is CASSLKGLGRETQYF. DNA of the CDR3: TGTGCCAGCAGCCTAAAGGGACTAGGCAGGGAGACCCAGTACTTC.

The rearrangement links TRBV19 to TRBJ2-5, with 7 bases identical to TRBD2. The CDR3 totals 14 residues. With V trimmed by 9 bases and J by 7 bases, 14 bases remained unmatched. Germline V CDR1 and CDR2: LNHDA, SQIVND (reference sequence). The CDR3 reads CASGAGRRGGTQYF. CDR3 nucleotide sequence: TGTGCCAGCGGAGCGGGAAGAAGGGGTGGGACCCAGTACTTC.

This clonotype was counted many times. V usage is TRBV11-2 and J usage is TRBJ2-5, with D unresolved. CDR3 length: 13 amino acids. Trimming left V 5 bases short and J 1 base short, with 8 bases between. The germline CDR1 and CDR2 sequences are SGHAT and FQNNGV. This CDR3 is CASSRSIQETQYF. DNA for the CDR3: TGTGCCAGCAGCAGATCCATCCAAGAGACCCAGTACTTC.

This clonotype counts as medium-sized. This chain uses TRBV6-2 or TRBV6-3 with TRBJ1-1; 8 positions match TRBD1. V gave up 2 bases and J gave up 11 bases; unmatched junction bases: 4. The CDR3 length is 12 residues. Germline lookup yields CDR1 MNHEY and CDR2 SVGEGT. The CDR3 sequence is CASSYPDRDAFF. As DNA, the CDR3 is TGTGCCAGCAGTTACCCGGACAGGGATGCTTTCTTT.

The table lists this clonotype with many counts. CDR3 loop: CASSYFADSPTDTQYF. CDR3 nucleotide sequence: TGTGCCAGCAGTTACTTTGCCGACAGCCCCACAGATACGCAGTATTTT. J is TRBJ2-3 and V is TRBV6-6, with D possibly matching TRBD1 (5 bases). Germline CDR1 reads MNHNY; CDR2 reads SVGAGI (reference sequence). The CDR3 is 16 amino acids. The V gene lost 1 base and the J gene lost 2 bases, with 13 bases spanning the gap.

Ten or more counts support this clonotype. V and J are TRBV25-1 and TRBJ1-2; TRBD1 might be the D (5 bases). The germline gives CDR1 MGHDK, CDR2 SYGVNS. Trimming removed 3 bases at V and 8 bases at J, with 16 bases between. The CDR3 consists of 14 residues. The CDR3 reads CASSDLSPTDGYTF. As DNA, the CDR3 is TGTGCCAGCAGTGATTTATCGCCGACAGACGGCTACACCTTC.

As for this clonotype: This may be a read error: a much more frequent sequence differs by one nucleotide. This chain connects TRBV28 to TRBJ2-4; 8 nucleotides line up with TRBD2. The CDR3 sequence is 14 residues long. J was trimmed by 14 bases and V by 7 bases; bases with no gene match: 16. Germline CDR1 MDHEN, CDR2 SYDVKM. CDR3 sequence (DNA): TGTGCCAGCAACCGGGAGCGGGAGATGGGGATTAAGTACTTC. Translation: CASNREREMGIKYF.

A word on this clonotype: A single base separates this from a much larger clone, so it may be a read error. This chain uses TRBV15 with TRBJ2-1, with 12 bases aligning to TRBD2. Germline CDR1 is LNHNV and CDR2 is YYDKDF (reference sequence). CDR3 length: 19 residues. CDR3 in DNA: TGTGCCAACAGCAGAGATCCGCTAGCGGGAGGGCCAAGGTACAATGAGCAGTTCTTC. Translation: CANSRDPLAGGPRYNEQFF.